Listed below are T cell receptor beta chains from one sample, sequenced in a study of blood T cell repertoires in COVID-19. The table came from immunoSEQ multiplex PCR; TCRdb's copy has only in-frame clones and leaves some out. The table records about 160,000 clones, more than 90% of them present only once. Sequenced sample: peripheral blood. Receptors were obtained from a man in his 60s with active or convalescent COVID-19. Both conserved end residues are part of each CDR3. The order of the fields is V gene, J gene, D gene, clone size, CDR3 protein, CDR3 DNA. D genes are given only for firm matches. Clone size is shown for a subset of rows, as once, few, many or a class of expanded clone.

V gene: TRBV7-8; J gene: TRBJ1-5; D gene: TRBD1; clone size: .; CDR3 protein: CASSESRGDQPQHF; CDR3 DNA: TGTGCCAGCAGCGAGTCCAGGGGGGATCAGCCCCAGCATTTT
V gene: TRBV7-9; J gene: TRBJ2-7; D gene: .; clone size: .; CDR3 protein: CATQDSYEQYF; CDR3 DNA: TGTGCCACCCAAGACAGCTACGAGCAGTACTTC
V gene: TRBV6-5; J gene: TRBJ1-2; D gene: .; clone size: .; CDR3 protein: CASRVQGPLGYGYTF; CDR3 DNA: TGTGCCAGCAGGGTGCAGGGGCCCCTGGGATATGGCTACACCTTC
V gene: TRBV5-5; J gene: TRBJ2-2; D gene: .; clone size: .; CDR3 protein: CASRSILANTGELFF; CDR3 DNA: TGTGCCAGCAGATCGATACTAGCTAACACCGGGGAGCTGTTTTTT
V gene: TRBV10-1; J gene: TRBJ2-7; D gene: TRBD2; clone size: .; CDR3 protein: CASSRTSGRYEQYF; CDR3 DNA: TGCGCCAGCAGTAGGACTAGCGGGAGATACGAGCAGTACTTC
V gene: TRBV23-1; J gene: TRBJ1-6; D gene: .; clone size: .; CDR3 protein: CASKGEWTNSPLHF; CDR3 DNA: TGCGCCAGTAAGGGGGAATGGACTAATTCACCCCTCCACTTT
V gene: TRBV6-1; J gene: TRBJ2-7; D gene: .; clone size: .; CDR3 protein: CASSDASGYEQYF; CDR3 DNA: TGTGCCAGCAGTGACGCCTCGGGGTACGAGCAGTACTTC
V gene: TRBV5-1; J gene: TRBJ1-5; D gene: TRBD1; clone size: .; CDR3 protein: CASSLQGANNQPQHF; CDR3 DNA: TGCGCCAGCAGCCTCCAGGGGGCGAACAATCAGCCCCAGCATTTT
V gene: TRBV19; J gene: TRBJ1-1; D gene: TRBD1; clone size: few; CDR3 protein: CASSPRRDRGRGTEAFF; CDR3 DNA: TGTGCCAGTAGCCCCCGCCGGGACAGGGGGCGTGGGACTGAAGCTTTCTTT
V gene: TRBV19; J gene: TRBJ1-1; D gene: .; clone size: .; CDR3 protein: CASSIMRVTEAFF; CDR3 DNA: TGTGCCAGTAGTATTATGAGAGTCACTGAAGCTTTCTTT
V gene: TRBV5-1; J gene: TRBJ1-2; D gene: TRBD1; clone size: .; CDR3 protein: CASSPDRGGYTF; CDR3 DNA: TGCGCCAGCAGCCCCGACAGGGGCGGCTACACCTTC
V gene: TRBV6-4; J gene: TRBJ2-5; D gene: TRBD2; clone size: .; CDR3 protein: CASSDAPESRTSGSETQYF; CDR3 DNA: TGTGCCAGCAGTGACGCACCCGAAAGTCGGACTAGCGGGAGTGAGACCCAGTACTTC
V gene: TRBV11-2; J gene: TRBJ1-4; D gene: TRBD1; clone size: once; CDR3 protein: CASSLIRQGPTNEKLFF; CDR3 DNA: TGTGCCAGCAGCTTGATAAGACAGGGTCCAACTAATGAAAAACTGTTTTTT
V gene: TRBV3-1/TRBV3-2; J gene: TRBJ2-3; D gene: TRBD1; clone size: .; CDR3 protein: CASSQDFQGEDTQYF; CDR3 DNA: TGTGCCAGCAGCCAAGATTTTCAGGGGGAAGATACGCAGTATTTT
V gene: TRBV11-2; J gene: TRBJ2-3; D gene: .; clone size: .; CDR3 protein: CASSLDLGADTQYF; CDR3 DNA: TGTGCCAGCAGCTTAGATTTGGGAGCGGATACGCAGTATTTT
V gene: TRBV3-1/TRBV3-2; J gene: TRBJ1-5; D gene: .; clone size: .; CDR3 protein: CASSQDRDRNQPQHF; CDR3 DNA: TGTGCCAGCAGCCAAGATAGAGACAGGAATCAGCCCCAGCATTTT
V gene: TRBV20-1; J gene: TRBJ2-7; D gene: .; clone size: .; CDR3 protein: CSVSRGYEQYF; CDR3 DNA: TGCAGTGTCAGTAGGGGCTACGAGCAGTACTTC
V gene: TRBV29-1; J gene: TRBJ1-1; D gene: TRBD1; clone size: .; CDR3 protein: CSVLGQGGSTEAFF; CDR3 DNA: TGCAGCGTTCTGGGACAGGGGGGTAGCACTGAAGCTTTCTTT
V gene: TRBV13; J gene: TRBJ2-1; D gene: .; clone size: once; CDR3 protein: CASSLGLTPPYQWNEQFF; CDR3 DNA: TGTGCCAGCAGCTTAGGCCTAACCCCCCCTTATCAATGGAATGAGCAGTTCTTC
V gene: TRBV5-1; J gene: TRBJ1-3; D gene: TRBD1; clone size: .; CDR3 protein: CASSLGQISGNTIYF; CDR3 DNA: TGCGCCAGCAGCCTGGGACAGATCTCTGGAAACACCATATATTTT
V gene: TRBV27; J gene: TRBJ1-6; D gene: TRBD1; clone size: .; CDR3 protein: CASRLGQANSPLHF; CDR3 DNA: TGTGCCAGCAGGCTGGGACAGGCGAATTCACCCCTCCACTTT
V gene: TRBV5-1; J gene: TRBJ1-2; D gene: .; clone size: .; CDR3 protein: CASTPGGLNGYTF; CDR3 DNA: TGCGCCAGCACACCCGGGGGGCTGAATGGCTACACCTTC
V gene: TRBV5-1; J gene: TRBJ1-1; D gene: .; clone size: .; CDR3 protein: CANRWGDLNTEAFF; CDR3 DNA: TGCGCCAACAGATGGGGGGACTTGAACACTGAAGCTTTCTTT
V gene: TRBV25-1; J gene: TRBJ2-1; D gene: .; clone size: .; CDR3 protein: CASSASWSSYNEQFF; CDR3 DNA: TGTGCCAGCAGTGCCTCGTGGAGCTCCTACAATGAGCAGTTCTTC
V gene: TRBV5-8; J gene: TRBJ2-7; D gene: TRBD1; clone size: few; CDR3 protein: CASSLGDRVAYEQYF; CDR3 DNA: TGTGCCAGCAGCTTGGGGGACAGGGTGGCCTACGAGCAGTACTTC
V gene: TRBV6-6; J gene: TRBJ1-5; D gene: .; clone size: .; CDR3 protein: CASFTGSSNQPQHF; CDR3 DNA: TGTGCCAGCTTCACAGGGAGTAGCAATCAGCCCCAGCATTTT
V gene: TRBV7-9; J gene: TRBJ1-2; D gene: .; clone size: .; CDR3 protein: CASSQGQGSYYGYTF; CDR3 DNA: TGTGCCAGCAGCCAGGGGCAGGGCAGCTACTATGGCTACACCTTC
V gene: TRBV28; J gene: TRBJ1-2; D gene: .; clone size: .; CDR3 protein: CASNQQDPYGYTF; CDR3 DNA: TGTGCCAGCAACCAACAGGATCCCTATGGCTACACCTTC
V gene: TRBV12-5; J gene: TRBJ1-5; D gene: .; clone size: .; CDR3 protein: CASGLVLGQGFSNQPQHF; CDR3 DNA: TGTGCTAGTGGTTTGGTACTGGGCCAGGGGTTTAGCAATCAGCCCCAGCATTTT
V gene: TRBV7-9; J gene: TRBJ2-1; D gene: TRBD1; clone size: .; CDR3 protein: CASSPGQGNEQFF; CDR3 DNA: TGTGCCAGCAGCCCCGGACAGGGCAATGAGCAGTTCTTC
V gene: TRBV5-6; J gene: TRBJ2-1; D gene: TRBD2; clone size: .; CDR3 protein: CASSLMTSLSDNEQFF; CDR3 DNA: TGTGCCAGCAGCTTAATGACTAGCCTGTCCGACAATGAGCAGTTCTTC
V gene: TRBV6-5; J gene: TRBJ1-1; D gene: TRBD1; clone size: .; CDR3 protein: CASSYATGLNTEAFF; CDR3 DNA: TGTGCCAGCAGTTACGCGACAGGGTTGAACACTGAAGCTTTCTTT
V gene: TRBV18; J gene: TRBJ2-7; D gene: TRBD2; clone size: .; CDR3 protein: CASSPGLADYEQYF; CDR3 DNA: TGTGCCAGCTCACCCGGACTAGCGGACTACGAGCAGTACTTC
V gene: TRBV5-1; J gene: TRBJ2-5; D gene: TRBD2; clone size: .; CDR3 protein: CASRTLSGGQETQYF; CDR3 DNA: TGCGCCAGCAGGACCCTTAGCGGGGGACAAGAGACCCAGTACTTC
V gene: TRBV3-1/TRBV3-2; J gene: TRBJ2-3; D gene: TRBD2; clone size: .; CDR3 protein: CASSLMAGGADTQYF; CDR3 DNA: TGTGCCAGCAGCCTTATGGCGGGGGGTGCAGATACGCAGTATTTT
V gene: TRBV19; J gene: TRBJ1-2; D gene: .; clone size: .; CDR3 protein: CATHPRSGVYGYTF; CDR3 DNA: TGTGCCACTCACCCGAGGTCAGGGGTCTACGGCTACACCTTC
V gene: TRBV3-1/TRBV3-2; J gene: TRBJ1-2; D gene: .; clone size: .; CDR3 protein: CASSQGAGVVGYTF; CDR3 DNA: TGTGCCAGCAGCCAAGGTGCGGGGGTGGTTGGCTACACCTTC
V gene: TRBV6-5; J gene: TRBJ2-7; D gene: .; clone size: .; CDR3 protein: CATHRGGAYEQYF; CDR3 DNA: TGTGCCACCCACAGGGGGGGTGCCTACGAGCAGTACTTC
V gene: TRBV6-1; J gene: TRBJ1-6; D gene: .; clone size: .; CDR3 protein: CASSEYRVANSPLHF; CDR3 DNA: TGTGCCAGCAGTGAATACAGGGTGGCCAATTCACCCCTCCACTTT
V gene: TRBV5-4; J gene: TRBJ2-1; D gene: TRBD2; clone size: .; CDR3 protein: CASSLGLAVNEQFF; CDR3 DNA: TGTGCCAGCAGCTTGGGACTAGCGGTCAATGAGCAGTTCTTC
V gene: TRBV21-1; J gene: TRBJ2-7; D gene: .; clone size: .; CDR3 protein: CARGKTGNGDEQYF; CDR3 DNA: TGTGCCAGAGGAAAAACCGGGAACGGGGACGAGCAGTACTTC
V gene: TRBV6-5; J gene: TRBJ1-2; D gene: .; clone size: once; CDR3 protein: CASSYSAGGSYGYTF; CDR3 DNA: TGTGCCAGCAGTTACTCCGCGGGAGGGAGCTATGGCTACACCTTC
V gene: TRBV19; J gene: TRBJ2-1; D gene: TRBD2; clone size: once; CDR3 protein: CASSKREGYNEQFF; CDR3 DNA: TGTGCCAGTAGTAAGCGGGAGGGCTACAATGAGCAGTTCTTC